Below are 9 T cell receptor beta chains sequenced from a single sample in a study of shared clonotypes between healthy human individuals. Measured with immunoSEQ multiplex PCR; TCRdb has only the in-frame clones, and not every one. The data show over 2 million clones, less than 95% seen once. Sequenced material: naive CD4+ T cells from PBMCs. Subset given: CD45RA+ positively selected. These receptors were collected from a man between 18 and 29 years old in good health. Some clones in this sample may be carry-over from other donors' samples.

This chain joins TRBV15 and TRBJ2-5; D unresolved. CDR3 length: 14 residues. V was shortened by 0 bases and J by 9 bases, with 14 bases between the two germline ends. Germline loops: CDR1 LNHNV, CDR2 YYDKDF (reference sequence). In DNA, the CDR3 is TGTGCCACCAGCAGAGATGGTCGAGATTCGGCCCAGTACTTC. Its translation is CATSRDGRDSAQYF.

This rearrangement joins TRBV10-3 to TRBJ1-5; D is uncertain. CDR1 is ENHRY, CDR2 SYGVKD, per germline. The CDR3 contains 13 residues. The ends were cut back, 1 base at V and 2 bases at J, with 3 bases in the middle. The CDR3 DNA is TGTGCCATCAGTGAGTGGGGCAATCAGCCCCAGCATTTT. Its translation is CAISEWGNQPQHF.

This clone was detected once. CDR3 protein: CASSLAQLAAQETQYF. The CDR3 nucleotides are TGCGCCAGCAGCTTGGCCCAACTAGCGGCCCAAGAGACCCAGTACTTC. The chain is built from TRBV5-1 and TRBJ2-5; 8 positions match TRBD2. The CDR3 covers 16 residues. V lost 0 bases, J lost 1 base, and 5 bases stayed unmatched. The V gene's germline CDR1 is SGHRS and CDR2 YFSETQ.

The CDR3 DNA reads as TGTGCCAGCAGCCTGGGACAGGGGGCTAATGAAAAACTGTTTTTT. As protein: CASSLGQGANEKLFF. The chain is built from TRBV5-6 and TRBJ1-4, with 11 bases matching TRBD1. CDR3 length: 15 residues. Germline V CDR1 and CDR2: SGHDT, YYEEEE. Trimming removed 4 bases from V and 3 bases from J; junction bases left unmatched: 2.

This clone was seen only once. The rearrangement links TRBV28 to TRBJ1-5; perhaps TRBD1 as D (6 bases). This CDR3 is built from 16 residues. V was cut by 6 bases and J by 3 bases, with 18 bases left in between. Germline loops: CDR1 MDHEN, CDR2 SYDVKM. The CDR3 region has the DNA TGTGCCAGCAGCCTAGGGGGGGCGTTTGACAATCAGCCCCAGCATTTT. The encoded protein is CASSLGGAFDNQPQHF.

The genes are TRBV5-1 and TRBJ2-1, with D perhaps TRBD2 (6 bases). Germline CDR1 reads SGHRS; CDR2 reads YFSETQ. This CDR3 region has 14 residues. V gave up 5 bases and J gave up 7 bases, with 16 bases separating them. CDR3 sequence reads: CASSLRFAGNEQFF. The CDR3, as DNA: TGCGCCAGCAGTCTGAGGTTTGCGGGGAATGAGCAGTTCTTC.

This clone was picked up one time. Within the sample, other DNA sequences also encode this same CDR3. J is TRBJ2-7 and V is TRBV18; TRBD1 agrees at 7 bases. Losses at the gene ends were 3 bases for V and 2 bases for J; bases not matched to a gene: 1. Germline V gene sequence: CDR1 KGHSH, CDR2 LQKENI. The CDR3 extends over 13 amino acids. The CDR3 DNA reads as TGTGCCAGCTCACCGGACAGGACCTACGAGCAGTACTTC. As protein: CASSPDRTYEQYF.

On this clone itself: Other DNA sequences in this specimen translate into the identical CDR3. This chain joins TRBV5-1 and TRBJ2-5; no firm D call. The CDR3 runs 13 residues. Per the germline V gene, CDR1 is SGHRS and CDR2 is YFSETQ. V dropped 4 bases and J dropped 2 bases, with 9 bases sitting between them. The CDR3 region has the DNA TGCGCCAGCAGCCCGGGCCCTCAAGAGACCCAGTACTTC. Translation gives CASSPGPQETQYF.

This sequence joins TRBV28 and TRBJ2-3; maybe TRBD2 (7 bases). CDR3 length equals 18 residues. V lost 3 bases to trimming and J lost 4 bases, with 23 bases between them. CDR1 is MDHEN and CDR2 is SYDVKM in the germline V gene. The CDR3 loop is CASSFSNGGAGDPDTQYF. CDR3 bases: TGTGCCAGCAGTTTCTCAAACGGGGGCGCGGGGGATCCAGATACGCAGTATTTT.